The 15 T cell receptor beta chains reported below all come from one sample, sequenced in a study of blood T cell repertoires in COVID-19. Using immunoSEQ multiplex PCR, the repertoire was profiled, and TCRdb retains in-frame clones only, with some absent. This table holds a few hundred thousand clones, around 88% found once. Sequenced sample: PBMCs or T cells enriched from blood (not recorded which). These receptors were taken from a woman aged 35 to 49 with acute COVID-19.

The chain carries TRBV2 and TRBJ1-2, with 9 bases that match TRBD1. Looked up from germline, CDR1 is SNHLY and CDR2 is FYNNEI. Trimming took 0 bases from V and 2 from J; bases not matched to a gene: 7. This CDR3 is built from 17 residues. The CDR3 DNA reads as TGTGCCAGCAGTGAAGCAGGACAGGGGTTGGGAAACTATGGCTACACCTTC. This translates into CASSEAGQGLGNYGYTF. The full variable domain, completed using reference TRBV2 and TRBJ1-2, is EPEVTQTPSHQVTQMGQEVILRCVPISNHLYFYWYRQILGQKVEFLVSFYNNEISEKSEIFDDQFSVERPDGSNFTLKIRSTKLEDSAMYFCASSEAGQGLGNYGYTFGSGTRLTVV.

V is TRBV13 and J is TRBJ1-3; TRBD1 matches 7 bases. Trimming at V came to 3 bases and at J to 2 bases, leaving 7 bases not matched to a gene. Germline-derived CDR1 and CDR2 are PRHDT and FYEKMQ (reference sequence). This CDR3 region has 16 residues. CDR3: CASSFRGHGAGNTIYF. The CDR3, as DNA: TGTGCCAGCAGCTTTAGGGGGCATGGCGCTGGAAACACCATATATTTT.

In DNA form, the CDR3 reads TGCGCCAGCGGTACTGCTTTGGTCGGGGAGCTGTTTTTT. Protein: CASGTALVGELFF. The J gene is TRBJ2-2, the V gene TRBV10-2; D is unresolved. Germline V gene data show CDR1 as WSHSY and CDR2 as SAAADI. The CDR3 consists of 13 residues. V was cut by 8 bases and J by 7 bases, with 14 bases left in between.

CDR3 protein: CASSFLAGGRGTGELFF. The CDR3 DNA follows: TGTGCCAGCAGTTTCCTAGCGGGGGGCCGGGGCACCGGGGAGCTGTTTTTT. The V gene is TRBV6-2 or TRBV6-3, the J gene TRBJ2-2, with TRBD2 matching over 11 bases. This CDR3 comprises 17 residues. CDR1 is MNHEY, CDR2 SVGEGT, per germline. Germline trimming cut 4 bases from V and 4 bases from J; bases unmatched to any gene: 8.

The chain uses TRBV19 and TRBJ1-1; 7 bases align to TRBD1. The CDR3 spans 15 residues. CDR1 LNHDA and CDR2 SQIVND come from the germline V gene (reference sequence). With V trimmed by 3 bases and J by 0 bases, 4 bases remained unmatched. The CDR3 sequence is CASSIFGQVNTEAFF. The CDR3 coding sequence is TGTGCCAGTAGTATTTTCGGACAGGTGAACACTGAAGCTTTCTTT.

This clone was detected a few times. The chain uses TRBV5-3 and TRBJ1-4; D call uncertain. TRBV5-3 is placed among ORFs of uncertain function. The CDR3 extends over 19 amino acids. The germline V and J ends were trimmed by 6 bases and 2 bases, with 26 bases remaining between them. CDR3 bases: TGTGCCAGAAAAGATATCGATAGAGTCCCGACTCGTACTAATGAAAAACTGTTTTTT. This codes for CARKDIDRVPTRTNEKLFF.

Here the CDR3 reads CATGQGGFDNYGYTF. CDR3 DNA sequence: TGTGCCACCGGACAGGGGGGTTTTGATAACTATGGCTACACCTTC. This chain joins TRBV15 and TRBJ1-2, with 10 positions matching TRBD1. The length of the CDR3 is 15 residues. Losses at the gene ends were 8 bases for V and 1 base for J; bases not matched to a gene: 7. CDR1 LNHNV and CDR2 YYDKDF come from the germline V gene (reference sequence).

About this clone: This same CDR3 is encoded by further DNA sequences in the sample. V is TRBV19 and J is TRBJ1-6; D is possibly TRBD1 (6 bases). CDR1 and CDR2 (germline): LNHDA, SQIVND (reference sequence). Trimming took 6 bases from V and 2 from J, leaving 11 bases between them. The length of the CDR3 is 15 residues. The CDR3 loop reads CASRLQGTYNSPLHF. The CDR3 nucleotides are TGTGCCAGTAGACTTCAGGGGACCTATAATTCACCCCTCCACTTT.

The rearrangement uses TRBV19 and TRBJ1-1; 8 bases agree with TRBD1. With 11 bases clipped from V and 5 bases from J, the junction kept 13 bases outside the gene matches. Per germline, CDR1 LNHDA and CDR2 SQIVND (reference sequence). This CDR3 contains 14 residues. CDR3 sequence: CASRTGRGRTEAFF. CDR3 coding DNA: TGTGCCTCTCGCACGGGCAGGGGGCGGACTGAAGCTTTCTTT.

The V call is TRBV3-1 (or the pseudogene TRBV3-2), the J call TRBJ1-5; D unresolved. V was pared by 0 bases and J by 4 bases, with 7 bases between. The CDR3 consists of 14 residues. CDR1 and CDR2 (germline): LGHDT, YNNKEL (reference sequence). As DNA, the CDR3 is TGTGCCAGCAGCCAAGATACAGAAAATCAGCCCCAGCATTTT. Amino acids: CASSQDTENQPQHF.

The chain has TRBV7-8 and TRBJ2-1; D perhaps matches TRBD2 (6 bases). Trimming removed 1 base from V and 5 bases from J, with 12 bases in between. The CDR3 has 15 residues. Per the germline V gene, CDR1 is SGHVS and CDR2 is FQNEAQ. The DNA of the CDR3 is TGTGCCAGCAGCTTAGTGACTAGTTTTGACAATGAGCAGTTCTTC. It yields the protein CASSLVTSFDNEQFF.

This CDR3 reads CASSYRGETQYF. DNA of the CDR3: TGTGCCAGTAGTTACAGGGGAGAGACCCAGTACTTC. V gene TRBV19 combines with J gene TRBJ2-5; 7 nucleotides match TRBD1. V lost 5 bases and J lost 4; bases outside the gene matches: 1. CDR1 is LNHDA and CDR2 is SQIVND in the germline V gene (reference sequence). The CDR3 runs 12 residues.

The table lists this clone with a count of one. V is TRBV2 and J is TRBJ2-3, with 9 nucleotides matching TRBD2. The ends lost 6 bases at V and 4 bases at J; junction bases unmatched: 8. This CDR3 has 15 residues. CDR1 and CDR2 (germline): SNHLY, FYNNEI. The CDR3 region has the DNA TGTGCCAGCAGGGGCGGGCTAGCGGGATCAGATACGCAGTATTTT. This encodes CASRGGLAGSDTQYF.

The V call is TRBV7-2, the J call TRBJ1-5, with 11 bases fitting TRBD1. CDR3 length: 16 amino acids. From germline, CDR1 is SGHTA and CDR2 FQGNSA. V gave up 5 bases and J gave up 7 bases; unmatched junction bases: 10. Written as DNA, the CDR3 is TGTGCCAGCAGCGAAAGAGGACAGGGGGCTAGACAGCCCCAGCATTTT. The encoded protein is CASSERGQGARQPQHF.

This clone has just one count. This chain connects TRBV30 to TRBJ2-4; tentative D call: TRBD2 (5 bases). The germline CDR1 and CDR2 sequences are GTSNPN and SVGIG (reference sequence). The V and J ends lost 2 bases and 3 bases respectively, with 20 bases between them. This CDR3 has 17 amino acids. CDR3 region: CAWSPSRGLIDKNIQYF. CDR3 in DNA: TGTGCCTGGAGTCCTTCCCGAGGGTTGATAGACAAAAACATTCAGTACTTC. Full variable domain (rest looked up from reference TRBV30 and TRBJ2-4): SQTIHQWPATLVQPVGSPLSLECTVEGTSNPNLYWYRQAAGRGLQLLFYSVGIGQISSEVPQNLSASRPQDRQFILSSKKLLLSDSGFYLCAWSPSRGLIDKNIQYFGAGTRLSVL.